These 4 T cell receptor beta chains originate from one sample sequenced in a study of beta chain features in type 1 diabetes. Study results and limitations: TCRB CDR3 length was moderately but significantly reduced in all four CD4+ subsets of Type 1 diabetes patients.

Their specific antigens are unknown. The authors reverse transcribed all of the isolated RNA, so sequencing captured expressed TCRB transcripts. The method was immunoSEQ multiplex PCR; TCRdb's version includes in-frame clones alone and lacks a portion of them. Of some 640,000 clones listed, about 14% were seen once; the top ten hold 0.03% to 0.04%. The source material was naive CD4+ T cells from blood. The receptors here all came from a man aged 18 to 30 with type 1 diabetes.

In its sample, this clone was seen a few times. This chain connects TRBV7-9 to TRBJ2-1, with D unresolved. CDR1 is SEHNR, CDR2 FQNEAQ, per germline (reference sequence). V lost 1 base to trimming and J lost 9 bases, with 19 bases between them. This CDR3 is built from 16 residues. The CDR3 coding sequence is TGTGCCAGCAGCTTAGGGCGGAGCTCGGGCAAAATTGAGCAGTTCTTC. Translating it yields CASSLGRSSGKIEQFF.

This sequence joins TRBV11-2 and TRBJ1-1; tentative D call: TRBD1 (6 bases). The V end lost 5 bases, the J end lost 5 bases, and 15 bases lay between the germline ends. Germline assignment: CDR1 SGHAT and CDR2 FQNNGV. The CDR3 spans 14 residues. This chain's CDR3 is CASSPIQGVTEAFF. As DNA, the CDR3 is TGTGCCAGCAGCCCAATACAGGGAGTTACTGAAGCTTTCTTT.

The chain has TRBV7-9 and TRBJ2-2; 9 bases are a match to TRBD2. Germline V gene data show CDR1 as SEHNR and CDR2 as FQNEAQ (reference sequence). V gave up 5 bases and J gave up 6 bases; unmatched junction bases: 10. The CDR3 has 16 residues. This CDR3 is CASSPMAGGPPGELFF. The CDR3 DNA is TGTGCCAGCAGCCCAATGGCGGGAGGGCCGCCCGGGGAGCTGTTTTTT.

The chain couples TRBV29-1 to TRBJ2-3; no reliable D call. The CDR3 runs 14 residues. In germline, CDR1 is SQVTM, CDR2 ANQGSEA. Trimming shortened V by 4 bases and J by 0 bases, and 11 bases separated the two germline ends. The CDR3: CSVGGSRSTDTQYF. The CDR3 nucleotides read TGCAGCGTTGGAGGTAGCCGAAGCACAGATACGCAGTATTTT.